What follows are 9 T cell receptor beta chains derived from one specimen sequenced in a study of OX40 agonist ivuxolimab in advanced cancers. This table comes from immunoSEQ multiplex PCR, and its TCRdb copy is limited to in-frame clones, with some not included. The sample has about 99,000 clones; roughly nine tenths are singletons. The input for sequencing was CD4+ or CD8+ T cells sorted from blood, taken in a trial of the OX40 agonist ivuxolimab. The receptors stem from an adult with an advanced solid tumor such as melanoma, head and neck, liver or kidney cancer.

The chain recombines TRBV27 with TRBJ2-1; D is perhaps TRBD2 (6 bases). This CDR3 has 15 amino acids. Trimming left V 4 bases short and J 6 bases short, with 16 bases between. The germline V gene has CDR1 MNHEY and CDR2 SMNVEV (reference sequence). The CDR3 DNA follows: TGTGCCAGCAGTTCTCGGGGGACCGCCGGCAATGAGCAGTTCTTC. It translates to CASSSRGTAGNEQFF.

The V call is TRBV18, the J call TRBJ2-3; TRBD2 aligns across 13 bases. The length of the CDR3 is 18 residues. Germline V gives CDR1 KGHSH, CDR2 LQKENI. The ends lost 0 bases at V and 2 bases at J; junction bases unmatched: 5. CDR3 sequence: CASSPPTSGRTLTDTQYF. The CDR3 DNA follows: TGTGCCAGCTCACCACCGACTAGCGGGAGGACTCTCACAGATACGCAGTATTTT.

The chain is built from TRBV6-6 and TRBJ2-3, with 10 bases matching TRBD2. Trimming at V came to 1 base and at J to 7 bases, leaving 8 bases not matched to a gene. The germline CDR1 and CDR2 sequences are MNHNY and SVGAGI (reference sequence). The CDR3 is 16 residues long. The CDR3 DNA reads TGTGCCAGCAGTTACTTTGGGACTAGCGAGCCATATACGCAGTATTTT. It yields the protein CASSYFGTSEPYTQYF.

As DNA, the CDR3 is TGTGCCAGCAGCTCACTCCGGGACCGACTCACCGGGGAGCTGTTTTTT. It encodes CASSSLRDRLTGELFF. The chain couples TRBV5-6 to TRBJ2-2, with D perhaps matching TRBD1 or TRBD2 (5 bases each). Germline assignment: CDR1 SGHDT and CDR2 YYEEEE. V was clipped by 3 bases and J by 4 bases, with 16 bases between them. The CDR3 covers 16 residues.

The chain has TRBV6-5 and TRBJ1-1; the match to TRBD1 covers 7 bases. Trimming took 2 bases from V and 0 from J; bases not matched to a gene: 3. The CDR3 has 15 amino acids. From germline, CDR1 is MNHEY and CDR2 SVGAGI. CDR3 in DNA: TGTGCCAGCAGTTACGACAGGGTGATGAACACTGAAGCTTTCTTT. Protein sequence: CASSYDRVMNTEAFF.

This rearrangement joins TRBV7-7 to TRBJ2-5; the match to TRBD2 covers 8 bases. This CDR3 region has 15 residues. With 6 bases clipped from V and 2 bases from J, the junction kept 8 bases outside the gene matches. Germline CDR1 is SSHAT and CDR2 is FNYEAQ (reference sequence). The CDR3 bases are TGTGCCAGCAGTCGGGACGCGGGAGGACAAGAGACCCAGTACTTC. It translates to CASSRDAGGQETQYF.

This clone was seen only a few times. The chain uses TRBV20-1 and TRBJ1-1; maybe TRBD1 (5 bases). Germline loops: CDR1 DFQATT, CDR2 SNEGSKA (reference sequence). CDR3 size: 10 residues. The CDR3 DNA is TGCAGACAGGTAAACTCTGAAGCTTTCTTT. Translating it yields CRQVNSEAFF.

V and J are TRBV5-1 and TRBJ2-5; D gene uncertain. Germline loops: CDR1 SGHRS, CDR2 YFSETQ. This CDR3 is built from 13 residues. Trimming removed 0 bases at V and 7 bases at J, with 10 bases between. The CDR3 nucleotides read TGCGCCAGCAGCTTGGAGTCACTTGCGACCCAGTACTTC. This sequence encodes CASSLESLATQYF.

The chain links TRBV18 to TRBJ2-7; D gene unclear. The germline V gene has CDR1 KGHSH and CDR2 LQKENI. Trimming removed 3 bases from V and 2 bases from J, with 5 bases in between. This CDR3 spans 12 amino acids. The CDR3, as DNA: TGTGCCAGCTCACCCAACGCCTACGAGCAGTACTTC. Translating it yields CASSPNAYEQYF.